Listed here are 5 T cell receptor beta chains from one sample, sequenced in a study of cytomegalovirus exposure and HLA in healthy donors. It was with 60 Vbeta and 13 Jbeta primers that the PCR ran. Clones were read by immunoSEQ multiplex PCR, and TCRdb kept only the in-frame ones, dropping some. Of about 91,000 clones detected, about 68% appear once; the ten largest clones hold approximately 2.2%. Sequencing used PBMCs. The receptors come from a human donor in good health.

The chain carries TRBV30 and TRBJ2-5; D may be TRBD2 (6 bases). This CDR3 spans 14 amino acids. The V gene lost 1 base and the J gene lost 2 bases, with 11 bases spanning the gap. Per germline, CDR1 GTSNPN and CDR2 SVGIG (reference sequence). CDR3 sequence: CAWSEWAGQETQYF. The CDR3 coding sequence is TGTGCCTGGAGTGAGTGGGCGGGGCAAGAGACCCAGTACTTC.

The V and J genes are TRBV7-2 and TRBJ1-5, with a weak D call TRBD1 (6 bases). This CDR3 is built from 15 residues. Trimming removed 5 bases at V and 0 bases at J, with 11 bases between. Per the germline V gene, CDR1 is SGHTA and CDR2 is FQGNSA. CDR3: CASSQPTGSNQPQHF. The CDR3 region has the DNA TGTGCCAGCAGCCAACCGACAGGTAGCAATCAGCCCCAGCATTTT.

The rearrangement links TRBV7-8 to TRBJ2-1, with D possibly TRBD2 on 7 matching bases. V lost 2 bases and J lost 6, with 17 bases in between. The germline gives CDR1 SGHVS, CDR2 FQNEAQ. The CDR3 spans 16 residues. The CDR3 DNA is TGTGCCAGCAGCTTAACTGGGGGGGGCCTGTCCAATGAGCAGTTCTTC. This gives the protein CASSLTGGGLSNEQFF.

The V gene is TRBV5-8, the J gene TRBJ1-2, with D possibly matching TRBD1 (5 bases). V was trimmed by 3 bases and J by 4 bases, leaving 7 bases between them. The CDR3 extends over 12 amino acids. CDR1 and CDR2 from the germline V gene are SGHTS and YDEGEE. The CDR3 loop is CASSWGLYGYTF. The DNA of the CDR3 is TGTGCCAGCAGCTGGGGACTCTATGGCTACACCTTC.

For the CDR3, the DNA is TGTGCCAGCAGCCAAAGCGGGGGTTGGGCCAAAAACATTCAGTACTTC. The encoded protein is CASSQSGGWAKNIQYF. The chain links TRBV9 to TRBJ2-4; TRBD2 aligns across 8 bases. With V trimmed by 4 bases and J by 1 base, 7 bases remained unmatched. CDR3 length: 16 residues. Germline V lookup: CDR1 SGDLS, CDR2 YYNGEE.